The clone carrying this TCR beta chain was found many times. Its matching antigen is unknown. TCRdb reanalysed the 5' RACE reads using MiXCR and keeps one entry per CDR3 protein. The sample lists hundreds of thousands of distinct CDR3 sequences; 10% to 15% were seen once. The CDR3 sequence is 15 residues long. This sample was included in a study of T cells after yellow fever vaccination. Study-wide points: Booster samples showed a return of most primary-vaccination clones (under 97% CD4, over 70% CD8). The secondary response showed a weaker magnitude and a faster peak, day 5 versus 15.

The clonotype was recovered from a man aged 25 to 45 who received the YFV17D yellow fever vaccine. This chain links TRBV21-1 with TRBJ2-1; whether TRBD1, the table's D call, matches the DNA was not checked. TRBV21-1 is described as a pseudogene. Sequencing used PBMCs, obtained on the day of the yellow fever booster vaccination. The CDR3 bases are TGTGCCAGCAGCTATCCCGGCGGGAACAACAATGAGCAGTTCTTC. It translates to CASSYPGGNNNEQFF.